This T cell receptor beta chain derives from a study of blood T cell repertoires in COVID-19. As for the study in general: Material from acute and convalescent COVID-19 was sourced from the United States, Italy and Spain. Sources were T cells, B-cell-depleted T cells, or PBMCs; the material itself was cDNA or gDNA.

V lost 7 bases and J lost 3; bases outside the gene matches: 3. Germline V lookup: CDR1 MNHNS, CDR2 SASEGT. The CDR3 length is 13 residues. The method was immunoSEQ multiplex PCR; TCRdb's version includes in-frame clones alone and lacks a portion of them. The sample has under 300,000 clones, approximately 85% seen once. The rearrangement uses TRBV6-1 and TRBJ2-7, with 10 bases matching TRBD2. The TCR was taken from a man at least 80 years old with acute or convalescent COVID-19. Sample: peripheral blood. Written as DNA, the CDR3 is TGTGCCAGCACCGTAGCGGGGGGCTACGAGCAGTACTTC. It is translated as CASTVAGGYEQYF.